This entry lists 19 T cell receptor beta chains sequenced from one sample in a study of CD8 T cells in Susac syndrome. When the RNA was reverse transcribed, random hexamers were used with an input of 0.5 to 1 ug. TCRdb ran MiXCR on the immunoSEQ multiplex PCR reads and lists one entry per CDR3 protein. The sample contains approximately 300,000 distinct CDR3 sequences, approximately 85% of which appear only once. Sequencing used CD8+ T cells from PBMCs. These receptor sequences come from a human donor with multiple sclerosis.

The chain has TRBV5-6 and TRBJ2-1, with D possibly matching TRBD2 (6 bases). Trimming removed 4 bases from V and 9 bases from J, with 29 bases in between. The CDR3 covers 18 residues. Germline V gene data show CDR1 as SGHDT and CDR2 as YYEEEE. This chain's CDR3 is CASSHARRAAPGVSEQFF. In DNA, the CDR3 is TGTGCCAGCAGCCACGCCCGGAGGGCCGCCCCGGGAGTGAGTGAGCAGTTCTTC.

The J gene is TRBJ1-1, the V gene TRBV7-8; a weak D match, TRBD1 (5 bases). Trimming cost V 3 bases and J 1 base, with 9 bases left between them. Germline V gives CDR1 SGHVS, CDR2 FQNEAQ. The CDR3 is made up of 14 amino acids. CDR3 sequence reads: CASSFHGGNTEAFF. The DNA for the CDR3 is TGTGCCAGCAGCTTTCATGGGGGGAACACTGAAGCTTTCTTT.

The rearrangement links TRBV2 to TRBJ2-4; D possibly matches TRBD1 or TRBD2 (5 bases each). The CDR3 contains 15 residues. Germline V gene sequence: CDR1 SNHLY, CDR2 FYNNEI. V lost 10 bases and J 1 base, leaving 17 bases between the germline ends. The CDR3 is CATFFRGSAKNIQYF. The CDR3 region has the DNA TGTGCCACCTTCTTCCGGGGCTCGGCCAAAAACATTCAGTACTTC.

The V call is TRBV6-5, the J call TRBJ2-7, with D tentatively TRBD2 (6 bases). The CDR3 extends over 15 amino acids. CDR1 and CDR2 (germline): MNHEY, SVGAGI. Trimming removed 1 base from V and 1 base from J, with 11 bases in between. The CDR3 DNA reads as TGTGCCAGCAGTTACTGGGGGAGGAGTTCCTACGAGCAGTACTTC. Translated, it gives CASSYWGRSSYEQYF.

With regard to this clonotype: One end of the junction is discordant with germline, which a read error may explain. This chain connects TRBV3-1 to TRBJ2-7; tentatively, D is TRBD2 (5 bases). The germline CDR1 and CDR2 sequences are LGHDT and YNNKEL (reference sequence). The length of the CDR3 is 11 residues. The CDR3 DNA reads TGTGCCAGCAGCCAAGATCGGCTAGCTTTCTTC. Translation gives CASSQDRLAFF.

Only a few counts were recorded for this clonotype. The J gene is TRBJ1-6, the V gene TRBV6-5, with D unclear. Trimming pared 4 bases from V and 11 bases from J, leaving 12 bases between. Looked up from germline, CDR1 is MNHEY and CDR2 is SVGAGI. The CDR3 runs 13 residues. The CDR3 DNA reads TGTGCCAGCAGTTCCTCGACCTTAGCACCCCTCCACTTT. Encoded protein: CASSSSTLAPLHF.

This sequence joins TRBV14 and TRBJ2-1, with D unresolved. CDR1 is SGHDN, CDR2 FVKESK, per germline. Between the trimmed V and J ends, which lost 0 bases and 10 bases, there was a span of 13 bases. CDR3 length: 14 residues. The chain's CDR3 is CASSQDLYNEEQFF. The CDR3 nucleotides read TGTGCCAGCAGCCAAGATCTGTACAATGAAGAGCAGTTCTTC.

The chain links TRBV12-3 or TRBV12-4 to TRBJ1-4, with 9 bases lining up with TRBD1. The CDR3 has 15 residues. The J segment lost 8 bases and the V segment lost 6 bases, leaving 10 bases of the junction unmatched. The CDR3 protein is CASSYTGTGLEKLFF. In DNA, the CDR3 is TGTGCCAGCAGCTACACCGGGACAGGGTTAGAAAAACTGTTTTTT.

The V and J genes are TRBV20-1 and TRBJ2-5; unclear D gene. CDR3 length: 14 amino acids. The V end lost 0 bases, the J end lost 5 bases, and 13 bases lay between the germline ends. CDR1 and CDR2 from the germline V gene are DFQATT and SNEGSKA (reference sequence). The CDR3 reads CSARDHIAEETQYF. The CDR3 nucleotides are TGCAGTGCTAGAGATCATATAGCCGAGGAGACCCAGTACTTC.

This clonotype is a singleton in its sample. This chain links TRBV7-8 with TRBJ2-5; 8 bases fit TRBD1. The CDR3 extends over 15 amino acids. Germline V lookup: CDR1 SGHVS, CDR2 FQNEAQ. Trimming removed 5 bases from V and 4 bases from J; junction bases left unmatched: 9. CDR3 DNA sequence: TGTGCCAGCAGCCCGGACAGGGCCGCCCCAGAGACCCAGTACTTC. Encoded protein: CASSPDRAAPETQYF.

J is TRBJ2-7 and V is TRBV7-9, with 9 positions matching TRBD2. In germline, CDR1 is SEHNR, CDR2 FQNEAQ (reference sequence). CDR3 length equals 16 residues. With V trimmed by 5 bases and J by 2 bases, 10 bases remained unmatched. Here the CDR3 DNA reads TGTGCCAGCAGCCCCCGGGCGGGAGGGCCCACCTACGAGCAGTACTTC. It yields the protein CASSPRAGGPTYEQYF.

The sample holds one count of this clonotype. The gene calls are TRBV6-1 and TRBJ2-7; TRBD1 matches at 7 bases. V lost 6 bases and J lost 4; bases outside the gene matches: 9. The germline CDR1 and CDR2 sequences are MNHNS and SASEGT. This CDR3 region has 14 residues. CDR3 sequence: CASRGPGQTYEQYF. The CDR3 DNA reads as TGTGCCAGCAGAGGCCCGGGACAGACTTACGAGCAGTACTTC.

In this sample, this clonotype turned up a few times. The chain carries TRBV7-9 and TRBJ2-5, with a possible D match to TRBD2 (6 bases). The CDR3 has 15 amino acids. The germline V gene encodes CDR1 SEHNR and CDR2 FQNEAQ (reference sequence). The V and J ends lost 4 bases and 2 bases respectively, with 14 bases between them. CDR3 loop: CASSSLGGPQETQYF. In DNA form, the CDR3 reads TGTGCCAGCAGCTCCCTGGGGGGTCCGCAAGAGACCCAGTACTTC.

The chain combines TRBV28 with TRBJ2-5; no definite D call. CDR3 length equals 12 residues. Deletions cut 6 bases from V and 2 bases from J, with 7 bases between. Germline V gene data show CDR1 as MDHEN and CDR2 as SYDVKM. The CDR3 DNA sequence: TGTGCCAGCAGAAAGATACAAGAGACCCAGTACTTC. The encoded protein is CASRKIQETQYF.

This clonotype was detected a few times. The CDR3 region has the DNA TGTGCCAGCAGCCAACGGGGGGATACGCAGTATTTT. Its protein is CASSQRGDTQYF. The rearrangement joins TRBV7-9 to TRBJ2-3; possibly TRBD2 for D (6 bases). The V gene's germline CDR1 is SEHNR and CDR2 FQNEAQ (reference sequence). Trimming took off 5 bases at V and 6 bases at J, with 9 bases between the two ends. The CDR3 sequence is 12 residues long.

This clonotype was seen just once. The CDR3 here is CASSYSARAQETQYF. The DNA for the CDR3 is TGTGCCAGCAGTTACTCGGCCAGGGCCCAAGAGACCCAGTACTTC. The rearrangement uses TRBV6-5 and TRBJ2-5, with a tentative D call TRBD1 (5 bases). The CDR3 runs to 15 residues. Trimming removed 0 bases at V and 1 base at J, with 9 bases between. Germline V CDR1 and CDR2: MNHEY, SVGAGI.

The chain has TRBV19 and TRBJ2-2, with D maybe TRBD2 (5 bases). V was pared by 3 bases and J by 0 bases, with 8 bases between. Germline assignment: CDR1 LNHDA and CDR2 SQIVND (reference sequence). The CDR3 extends over 15 amino acids. CDR3 residues: CASSMTGSNTGELFF. CDR3 coding DNA: TGTGCCAGTAGTATGACGGGGTCGAACACCGGGGAGCTGTTTTTT.

The chain uses TRBV7-8 and TRBJ2-5; possible D gene TRBD1, 6 bases. The V gene's germline CDR1 is SGHVS and CDR2 FQNEAQ. The CDR3 is made up of 14 amino acids. The germline V and J ends were trimmed by 5 bases and 1 base, with 11 bases remaining between them. CDR3 region: CASSDRDIQETQYF. The DNA for the CDR3 is TGTGCCAGCAGCGACCGGGACATCCAAGAGACCCAGTACTTC.

This chain links TRBV20-1 with TRBJ2-7, with TRBD2 matching 11 bases. This CDR3 comprises 15 residues. Germline assignment: CDR1 DFQATT and CDR2 SNEGSKA (reference sequence). Trimming at V came to 0 bases and at J to 3 bases, leaving 4 bases not matched to a gene. CDR3 sequence (DNA): TGCAGTGCTAGAGACCGGACTAGCGGGCGCTACGAGCAGTACTTC. Its protein is CSARDRTSGRYEQYF.